This entry features one T cell receptor (beta chain) sequence. V shed 4 bases and J shed 4 bases, with 15 bases lying between them. The CDR3 extends over 15 amino acids. Germline CDR1 and CDR2: SGHAT and FQNNGV. The data belong to a study of blood T cell repertoires in COVID-19. Looking at the study overall: Collection of acute and convalescent COVID-19 samples took place in the United States, Italy and Spain. PBMCs, B-cell-depleted T cells, or T cells were the source of the cDNA or gDNA that made up the material.

Profiling relied on immunoSEQ multiplex PCR, and the TCRdb table lists in-frame clones only, not all of them. The table has about 62,000 clones, over 85% seen once; the top ten hold around 6%. This TCR derives from a human donor in a cohort sampled during active COVID-19. The rearrangement uses TRBV11-2 and TRBJ2-3; no clear D. The specimen was peripheral blood. The CDR3 bases are TGTGCCAGCAGCTCCCACCTTAGCCCCCCAGATACGCAGTATTTT. Its translation: CASSSHLSPPDTQYF. Drawing the rest from reference TRBV11-2 and TRBJ2-3, the complete variable domain is EAGVAQSPRYKIIEKRQSVAFWCNPISGHATLYWYQQILGQGPKLLIQFQNNGVVDDSQLPKDRFSAERLKGVDSTLKIQPAKLEDSAVYLCASSSHLSPPDTQYFGPGTRLTVL.